The rows below give T cell receptor beta chains drawn from one sample of a study of T cell responses to AZD1222 COVID-19 vaccine. Profiled with immunoSEQ multiplex PCR; TCRdb holds only in-frame clones, not every one. The sample yields some 120,000 clones, 88% seen once. The source material was peripheral blood, sampled on day 0 of MenACWY control vaccination. The receptors come from an adult in good health. Both conserved end residues are part of each CDR3. A D gene is named only where the DNA matches it firmly. A clone size is listed for some rows: how often the clone was seen (once, few, many), or a class if it is expanded.

D	V	size	J	DNA	CDR3
TRBD2	TRBV5-6	-	TRBJ2-7	TGTGCCAGCAGATTTGGGTGGCTAGCGGGAGACAACGAGCAGTACTTC	CASRFGWLAGDNEQYF
TRBD1	TRBV4-2	-	TRBJ2-5	TGTGCCAGCAGCCAAGAGACCTGGAAGGGACAGGGTGAAGAGACCCAGTACTTC	CASSQETWKGQGEETQYF
-	TRBV9	-	TRBJ2-1	TGTGCCAGCAGCCTCCCCCCGGGGGAGCAGTTCTTC	CASSLPPGEQFF
TRBD2	TRBV15	few	TRBJ2-2	TGTGCCACCAGCAGAGAAGAGAAGTCCGTCATAGCGGGAGTGTCCTTAGGGGAGCTGTTTTTT	CATSREEKSVIAGVSLGELFF
-	TRBV5-1	-	TRBJ1-1	TGCGCCAGCAGCCTTATTATGAACACTGAAGCTTTCTTT	CASSLIMNTEAFF
TRBD2	TRBV19	-	TRBJ2-7	TGTGCCAGTAGTATAGCCATTTCTAGCGGGACTAACTACGAGCAGTACTTC	CASSIAISSGTNYEQYF
-	TRBV18	-	TRBJ1-1	TGTGCCAGCTCACCATCAAGGGGGAACACTGAAGCTTTCTTT	CASSPSRGNTEAFF
-	TRBV19	-	TRBJ2-7	TGTGCCAGTAGTACTCGGGACATCTACGAGCAGTACTTC	CASSTRDIYEQYF
-	TRBV11-2	-	TRBJ2-2	TGTGCCAGCAGCTTGTGGGTCACCGGGGAGCTGTTTTTT	CASSLWVTGELFF
-	TRBV5-4	once	TRBJ2-2	TGTGCCAGCAGCCCAATGGGTGGGAGGAAGGGCGGGGAGCTGTTTTTT	CASSPMGGRKGGELFF
TRBD1	TRBV5-1	-	TRBJ1-1	TGCGCCAGCAGCTTGGAGACAGGGGGCTACACTGAAGCTTTCTTT	CASSLETGGYTEAFF
-	TRBV6-5	-	TRBJ1-2	TGTGCCAGCAGGTCGGCTGGGTATGGCTACACCTTC	CASRSAGYGYTF
TRBD2	TRBV4-2	-	TRBJ2-3	TGTGCCAGCAGCCAGGTCATTTTCACCGGGACTAGCGGGAGGGGGGATACGCAGTATTTT	CASSQVIFTGTSGRGDTQYF
TRBD2	TRBV24-1	-	TRBJ2-2	TGTGCCACCAGTGGAAGTGGTGGGAGGGCGGCCGGGGAGCTGTTTTTT	CATSGSGGRAAGELFF
-	TRBV7-3	-	TRBJ2-1	TGTGCCAGCAGCTCAGCAGGGGCGAGGAATGAGCAGTTCTTC	CASSSAGARNEQFF
TRBD1	TRBV2	-	TRBJ1-5	TGTGCCAGCAGTGGAGGGGGACAGGTAAATCAGCCCCAGCATTTT	CASSGGGQVNQPQHF
-	TRBV5-4	-	TRBJ2-7	TGTGCCAGCAGCTCGCCCTTAGGTTCTTACGAGCAGTACTTC	CASSSPLGSYEQYF
TRBD1	TRBV27	-	TRBJ1-1	TGTGCCAGCATTGCGACAGGGCGCACTGAAGCTTTCTTT	CASIATGRTEAFF
-	TRBV9	-	TRBJ2-1	TGTGCCAGCAGCCCCGGGGGGCGCTATGACAATGAGCAGTTCTTC	CASSPGGRYDNEQFF
-	TRBV6-5	-	TRBJ1-1	TGTGCCAGCAGTCCCATACGGGCAAACACTGAAGCTTTCTTT	CASSPIRANTEAFF
-	TRBV2	-	TRBJ2-7	TGTGCCAGCAGTGGAGAGGCCTACGAGCAGTACTTC	CASSGEAYEQYF
-	TRBV6-1	-	TRBJ1-2	TGTGCCAGCAGTGACCTTATAGGTGGCGGTGCTAACTATGGCTACACCTTC	CASSDLIGGGANYGYTF
TRBD1	TRBV10-1	-	TRBJ1-6	TGCGCCAGCAGTGAGGGGACAGGCCTGGTTTTGTACTCACCCCTCCACTTT	CASSEGTGLVLYSPLHF
-	TRBV6-6	-	TRBJ1-5	TGTGCCAGCAGTTACCCCGGGACACATCAGCCCCAGCATTTT	CASSYPGTHQPQHF
-	TRBV10-3	-	TRBJ2-1	TGTGCCATCAGTGAGGGGAATGAGCAGTTCTTC	CAISEGNEQFF
-	TRBV28	-	TRBJ2-7	TGTGCCAGCATGCCCCCCGGGGCCCGGGCCTACGAGCAGTACTTC	CASMPPGARAYEQYF
-	TRBV28	-	TRBJ1-1	TGTGCCAGCACCCGGGGGGGCGACACTGAAGCTTTCTTT	CASTRGGDTEAFF
TRBD2	TRBV5-1	once	TRBJ2-7	TGCGCCAGCAGCTACCGTGGACTAGCGGGAGACTACGAGCAGTACTTC	CASSYRGLAGDYEQYF
-	TRBV5-1	-	TRBJ2-2	TGCGCCAGCAGCTTGTCTAGCGCGAGCACCGGGGAGCTGTTTTTT	CASSLSSASTGELFF
-	TRBV12-5	-	TRBJ2-2	TGTGCTAGTGGTCGGACAGCCGGGGAGCTGTTTTTT	CASGRTAGELFF
-	TRBV19	once	TRBJ1-1	TGTGCCAGTAGTATAGCCCGTAGTGAAGCTTTCTTT	CASSIARSEAFF
-	TRBV15	-	TRBJ1-2	TGTGCCACCAGCAGGGACCTAGGACGGAGTAACTATGGCTACACCTTC	CATSRDLGRSNYGYTF